Each of the 19 T cell receptor beta chains below was sequenced from the same sample in a study of graft-versus-host responses after intestinal transplantation. Repertoires were generated with immunoSEQ multiplex PCR, while TCRdb's copy carries only in-frame clones and drops some. The sample includes approximately 11,000 clones, about 93% of them seen just once. Here the sequenced sample was PBMCs, taken 109 to 110 days after intestinal transplant. These receptors were collected from a human patient who received an intestinal transplant, so some T cells may come from the graft donor.

The rearrangement joins TRBV10-1 to TRBJ2-5; 7 bases are a match to TRBD1. The CDR3 loop spans 13 amino acids. Germline V gene lookup returns CDR1 WNHNN and CDR2 SYGVQD (reference sequence). With V trimmed by 6 bases and J by 0 bases, 1 base remained unmatched. For the CDR3, the DNA is TGCGCCAGCAGAGGGACAGACCAAGAGACCCAGTACTTC. It is translated as CASRGTDQETQYF.

The genes are TRBV4-1 and TRBJ1-6; D is undetermined. Germline CDR1 reads MGHRA; CDR2 reads YSYEKL. V was trimmed by 1 base and J by 5 bases, leaving 6 bases between them. CDR3 length equals 14 residues. The CDR3 loop is CASSQAGDNSPLHF. As DNA, the CDR3 is TGCGCCAGCAGCCAAGCCGGGGATAATTCACCCCTCCACTTT.

This clone was observed once. The rearrangement uses TRBV27 and TRBJ1-2; D gene ambiguous. CDR1 is MNHEY, CDR2 SMNVEV, per germline (reference sequence). The V gene lost 2 bases and the J gene lost 0 bases, with 4 bases spanning the gap. CDR3 length equals 13 residues. CDR3 residues: CASSLSANYGYTF. The DNA of the CDR3 is TGTGCCAGCAGTTTAAGTGCTAACTATGGCTACACCTTC.

The V call is TRBV6-5, the J call TRBJ2-7; possible D gene TRBD1, 6 bases. V was trimmed by 6 bases and J by 2 bases, leaving 14 bases between them. From germline, CDR1 is MNHEY and CDR2 SVGAGI. The CDR3 consists of 14 residues. The CDR3, as DNA: TGTGCCAGCAGCTCAAGGGGGACCGCCTACGAGCAGTACTTC. Translation: CASSSRGTAYEQYF.

CDR3 region: CASSHPGRPYEQYF. The CDR3 nucleotides are TGTGCCAGCTCACACCCGGGAAGACCCTACGAGCAGTACTTC. The chain joins TRBV28 to TRBJ2-7; D might be TRBD2 (5 bases). The V end lost 8 bases, the J end lost 2 bases, and 16 bases lay between the germline ends. The CDR3 totals 14 residues. Germline CDR1 MDHEN, CDR2 SYDVKM.

V gene TRBV19 combines with J gene TRBJ1-1, with TRBD1 identical over 10 bases. The CDR3 loop spans 16 amino acids. After removal of 5 bases from V and 3 bases from J, the junction contained 9 bases not matched to a gene. CDR1 and CDR2 from the germline V gene are LNHDA and SQIVND (reference sequence). CDR3 coding DNA: TGTGCCAGTAGTGAATTTGGGACAGGGGTTGACACTGAAGCTTTCTTT. Translating gives CASSEFGTGVDTEAFF.

CDR3 coding DNA: TGTGCCCACAAGCGGGATAAGAAAAGCTCCTACGAGCAGTACTTC. Its protein is CAHKRDKKSSYEQYF. The chain joins TRBV2 to TRBJ2-5, with 7 bases fitting TRBD2. Gene TRBJ2-7 matches the end of the DNA better, so the J call may be wrong. The V gene's germline CDR1 is SNHLY and CDR2 FYNNEI. CDR3 length: 15 residues.

The chain uses TRBV2 and TRBJ1-5, with TRBD1 as a possible D gene (5 bases). Germline V gene data show CDR1 as SNHLY and CDR2 as FYNNEI. The CDR3 consists of 12 residues. Trimming took off 4 bases at V and 8 bases at J, with 9 bases between the two ends. The DNA for the CDR3 is TGTGCCAGCAGTGGGGACCGCGAGCCCCAGCATTTT. This translates into CASSGDREPQHF.

The chain employs TRBV7-4 and TRBJ1-2, with TRBD1 matching 10 bases. The CDR3 is 16 residues long. V gave up 6 bases and J gave up 5 bases; unmatched junction bases: 12. Germline V lookup: CDR1 SGHVT, CDR2 SQSDAQ. The CDR3 coding sequence is TGTGCCAGCAGTCACATCGGACAGGGGGTTTTATATGGCTACACCTTC. Translating gives CASSHIGQGVLYGYTF.

The gene calls are TRBV5-1 and TRBJ1-1; no definite D call. Germline CDR1 and CDR2: SGHRS and YFSETQ. This CDR3 spans 14 amino acids. The V gene lost 0 bases and the J gene lost 0 bases, with 6 bases spanning the gap. The CDR3 DNA sequence: TGCGCCAGCAGCTTGGACGGTATGAACACTGAAGCTTTCTTT. Residues: CASSLDGMNTEAFF.

This chain connects TRBV2 to TRBJ2-5, with TRBD2 identical over 8 bases. The J segment lost 5 bases and the V segment lost 7 bases, leaving 15 bases of the junction unmatched. The length of the CDR3 is 16 residues. From germline, CDR1 is SNHLY and CDR2 FYNNEI. The CDR3 sequence is CASTGYSSGKRETQYF. The CDR3 coding sequence is TGTGCCAGCACCGGGTATAGTAGCGGGAAACGGGAGACCCAGTACTTC.

The V and J genes are TRBV5-4 and TRBJ2-7; D might be TRBD2 (6 bases). CDR1 and CDR2 (germline): SGHNT, YYREEE (reference sequence). Trimming took off 4 bases at V and 0 bases at J, with 20 bases between the two ends. The CDR3 extends over 17 amino acids. CDR3 coding DNA: TGTGCCAGCAGCCCCGCGAGGGACTTTTTTATCTCCTACGAGCAGTACTTC. Protein: CASSPARDFFISYEQYF.

This chain links TRBV27 with TRBJ2-7; 9 nucleotides agree with TRBD1. V lost 6 bases to trimming and J lost 5 bases; unmatched junction nucleotides: 8. The CDR3 runs 14 residues. CDR1 MNHEY and CDR2 SMNVEV come from the germline V gene (reference sequence). DNA for the CDR3: TGTGCCAGCAGCCCCAGGGGGGACAGGGACGAGCAGTACTTC. The encoded protein is CASSPRGDRDEQYF.

The chain carries TRBV2 and TRBJ1-1; tentative D call: TRBD1 (6 bases). V lost 4 bases to trimming and J lost 1 base, with 13 bases between them. The CDR3 is 15 amino acids. CDR1 is SNHLY and CDR2 is FYNNEI in the germline V gene. The CDR3, as DNA: TGTGCCAGCAGTGCGTACAGGGAACGGAACACTGAAGCTTTCTTT. It specifies CASSAYRERNTEAFF.

The chain links TRBV7-3 to TRBJ2-1, with unresolved D. The CDR3 extends over 15 amino acids. V lost 5 bases and J 0 bases, leaving 11 bases between the germline ends. Germline CDR1 reads SGHTA; CDR2 reads FQGTGA. CDR3 in amino acids: CASSTNGYSYNEQFF. The CDR3 coding sequence is TGTGCCAGCAGCACGAACGGATACTCCTACAATGAGCAGTTCTTC.

This clone was detected once. V is TRBV27 and J is TRBJ2-1; no clear D gene. Trimming removed 3 bases at V and 5 bases at J, with 8 bases between. Germline values: CDR1 MNHEY, CDR2 SMNVEV (reference sequence). This CDR3 has 13 amino acids. For the CDR3, the DNA is TGTGCCAGCAGTTTCCAAATGGACAATGAGCAGTTCTTC. It translates to CASSFQMDNEQFF.

The chain combines TRBV29-1 with TRBJ2-1; TRBD2 matches 8 bases. V shed 7 bases and J 3 bases; nucleotides not matched to a gene: 5. Germline CDR1 is SQVTM and CDR2 is ANQGSEA. The CDR3 has 13 amino acids. For the CDR3, the DNA is TGCAGCGGACTAGCGACGGACTACAATGAGCAGTTCTTC. Amino acid sequence: CSGLATDYNEQFF.

The chain has TRBV5-4 and TRBJ1-2; TRBD1 matches at 7 bases. J was trimmed by 8 bases and V by 0 bases; bases with no gene match: 4. This CDR3 has 13 amino acids. Germline V gene sequence: CDR1 SGHNT, CDR2 YYREEE (reference sequence). The CDR3 region is CASSLETGKGYTF. For the CDR3, the DNA is TGTGCCAGCAGCTTGGAGACAGGGAAGGGCTACACCTTC.

CDR3 coding DNA: TGTGCCAGCAGCGTCCATCCAGAAGGGGCCCGCACAGATACGCAGTATTTT. The encoded protein is CASSVHPEGARTDTQYF. The chain links TRBV9 to TRBJ2-3, with a possible D match to TRBD1 (5 bases). The CDR3 consists of 17 residues. V gave up 2 bases and J gave up 1 base, with 17 bases separating them. CDR1 is SGDLS and CDR2 is YYNGEE in the germline V gene. The variable domain in full, completed from reference TRBV9 and TRBJ2-3, reads DSGVTQTPKHLITATGQRVTLRCSPRSGDLSVYWYQQSLDQGLQFLIQYYNGEERAKGNILERFSAQQFPDLHSELNLSSLELGDSALYFCASSVHPEGARTDTQYFGPGTRLTVL.